These 7 T cell receptor beta chains were sequenced from one sample in a study of blood T cell repertoires in COVID-19. Measured with immunoSEQ multiplex PCR; TCRdb has only the in-frame clones, and not every one. The sample lists around 83,000 clones; 80% to 90% were seen once. The material sequenced was peripheral blood. The receptors originated from a man between 65 and 79 years old with active or convalescent COVID-19.

This clone was seen just once. J is TRBJ2-3 and V is TRBV7-3, with a tentative D call TRBD1 (6 bases). Trimming took 3 bases from V and 5 from J, leaving 12 bases between them. This CDR3 has 14 amino acids. Germline CDR1 and CDR2: SGHTA and FQGTGA. The CDR3 loop is CASSFQGYGDTQYF. The CDR3 DNA reads as TGTGCCAGCAGCTTTCAGGGGTATGGAGATACGCAGTATTTT. The complete variable domain, with remaining parts taken from reference TRBV7-3 and TRBJ2-3, reads GAGVSQTPSNKVTEKGKYVELRCDPISGHTALYWYRQSLGQGPEFLIYFQGTGAADDSGLPNDRFFAVRPEGSVSTLKIQRTERGDSAVYLCASSFQGYGDTQYFGPGTRLTVL.

V gene TRBV19 combines with J gene TRBJ2-2, with D perhaps TRBD1 (5 bases). The CDR3 runs to 14 residues. Germline assignment: CDR1 LNHDA and CDR2 SQIVND (reference sequence). V lost 8 bases, J lost 1 base, and 11 bases lay in between. The CDR3 DNA reads TGTGCCAGTGCCAGAGACAGGAACACCGGGGAGCTGTTTTTT. Translation gives CASARDRNTGELFF.

This clone appeared a few times. This rearrangement joins TRBV10-2 to TRBJ2-7, with a tentative D call TRBD1 (5 bases). The CDR3 consists of 12 residues. V lost 5 bases and J lost 6, with 11 bases in between. Looked up from germline, CDR1 is WSHSY and CDR2 is SAAADI. CDR3 sequence: CASSLSGFEQYF. The CDR3 region has the DNA TGCGCCAGCAGTCTTTCAGGGTTCGAGCAGTACTTC.

This clone was counted between two and nine times. J is TRBJ2-2 and V is TRBV29-1; 8 bases are a match to TRBD1. CDR3 size: 15 residues. From germline, CDR1 is SQVTM and CDR2 ANQGSEA. V trimming: 7 bases; J trimming: 1 base; junction bases outside the gene matches: 8. The CDR3 is CSARTGTGNTGELFF. In DNA, the CDR3 is TGCAGCGCCCGAACCGGGACAGGGAACACCGGGGAGCTGTTTTTT.

The genes are TRBV5-1 and TRBJ2-3; 10 bases line up with TRBD2. V was pared by 1 base and J by 6 bases, with 11 bases of the junction left unmatched. Germline loops: CDR1 SGHRS, CDR2 YFSETQ. The CDR3 runs 17 residues. The CDR3 region is CASSLLPSGSSSDTQYF. The CDR3 DNA follows: TGCGCCAGCAGCTTGTTGCCTAGCGGGAGTTCTTCGGATACGCAGTATTTT. The variable domain in full, completed from reference TRBV5-1 and TRBJ2-3, reads KAGVTQTPRYLIKTRGQQVTLSCSPISGHRSVSWYQQTPGQGLQFLFEYFSETQRNKGNFPGRFSGRQFSNSRSEMNVSTLELGDSALYLCASSLLPSGSSSDTQYFGPGTRLTVL.

This clone was counted once. The chain is built from TRBV7-6 and TRBJ1-4; D is possibly TRBD1 (5 bases). This CDR3 is 16 amino acids long. V was pared by 0 bases and J by 2 bases, with 10 bases between. CDR1 SGHVS and CDR2 FNYEAQ come from the germline V gene. CDR3 region: CASSLAVGGTNEKLFF. DNA for the CDR3: TGTGCCAGCAGCTTAGCGGTTGGGGGGACTAATGAAAAACTGTTTTTT.

This chain connects TRBV4-1 to TRBJ1-2; TRBD1 aligns across 9 bases. CDR1 is MGHRA and CDR2 is YSYEKL in the germline V gene. V lost 3 bases and J lost 5; bases outside the gene matches: 10. The CDR3 loop spans 16 amino acids. CDR3: CASSQGSTGGTYGYTF. DNA of the CDR3: TGCGCCAGCAGCCAGGGATCGACAGGGGGGACGTATGGCTACACCTTC.